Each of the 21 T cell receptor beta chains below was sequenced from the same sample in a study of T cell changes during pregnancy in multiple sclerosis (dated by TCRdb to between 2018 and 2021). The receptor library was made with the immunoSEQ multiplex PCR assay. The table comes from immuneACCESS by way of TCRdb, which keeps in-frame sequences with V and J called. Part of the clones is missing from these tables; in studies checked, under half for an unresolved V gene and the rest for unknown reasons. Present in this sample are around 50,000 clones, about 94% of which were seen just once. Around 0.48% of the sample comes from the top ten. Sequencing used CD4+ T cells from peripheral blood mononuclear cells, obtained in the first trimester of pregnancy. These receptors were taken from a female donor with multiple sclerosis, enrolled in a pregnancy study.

The CDR3 is CASRGGKGTDTQYF. The CDR3 DNA reads as TGTGCCAGTAGGGGGGGGAAGGGCACAGATACGCAGTATTTT. The V and J genes are TRBV19 and TRBJ2-3, with 7 bases that match TRBD2. Trimming took 6 bases from V and 1 from J; bases not matched to a gene: 4. Germline loops: CDR1 LNHDA, CDR2 SQIVND (reference sequence). This CDR3 is built from 14 residues.

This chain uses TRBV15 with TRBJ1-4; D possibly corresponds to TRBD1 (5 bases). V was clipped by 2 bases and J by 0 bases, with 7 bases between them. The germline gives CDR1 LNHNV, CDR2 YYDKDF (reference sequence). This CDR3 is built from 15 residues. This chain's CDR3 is CATSRQTATNEKLFF. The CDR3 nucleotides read TGTGCCACCAGCAGACAGACAGCAACTAATGAAAAACTGTTTTTT.

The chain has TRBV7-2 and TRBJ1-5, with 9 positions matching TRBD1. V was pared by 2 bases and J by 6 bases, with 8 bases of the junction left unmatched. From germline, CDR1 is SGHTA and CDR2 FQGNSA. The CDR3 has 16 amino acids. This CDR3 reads CASSLQGQGLFQPQHF. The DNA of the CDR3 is TGTGCCAGCAGCTTACAGGGACAGGGTCTGTTTCAGCCCCAGCATTTT.

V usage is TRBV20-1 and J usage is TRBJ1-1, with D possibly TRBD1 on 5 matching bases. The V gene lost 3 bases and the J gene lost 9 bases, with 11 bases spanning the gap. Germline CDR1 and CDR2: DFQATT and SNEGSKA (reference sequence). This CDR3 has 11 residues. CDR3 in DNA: TGCAGTGCTAGCGTAGGGACTAAAGCTTTCTTT. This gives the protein CSASVGTKAFF.

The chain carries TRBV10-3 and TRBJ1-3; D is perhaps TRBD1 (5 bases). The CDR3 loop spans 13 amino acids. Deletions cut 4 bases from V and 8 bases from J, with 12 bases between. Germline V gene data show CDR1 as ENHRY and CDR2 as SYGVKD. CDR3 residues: CAISVSGSDTIYF. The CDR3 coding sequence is TGTGCCATCAGTGTTTCAGGGTCGGACACCATATATTTT.

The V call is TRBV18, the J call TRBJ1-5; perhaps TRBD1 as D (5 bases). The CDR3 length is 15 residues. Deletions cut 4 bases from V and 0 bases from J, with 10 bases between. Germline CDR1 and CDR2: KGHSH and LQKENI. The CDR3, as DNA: TGTGCCAGCTCACGGGTCGGGGGTAGCAATCAGCCCCAGCATTTT. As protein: CASSRVGGSNQPQHF.

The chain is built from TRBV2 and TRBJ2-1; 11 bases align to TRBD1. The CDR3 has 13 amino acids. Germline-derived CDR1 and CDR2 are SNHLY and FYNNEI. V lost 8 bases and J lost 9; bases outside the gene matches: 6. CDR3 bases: TGTGCCAGCGTGGGACAGGGGGTTGGTGAGCAGTTCTTC. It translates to CASVGQGVGEQFF.

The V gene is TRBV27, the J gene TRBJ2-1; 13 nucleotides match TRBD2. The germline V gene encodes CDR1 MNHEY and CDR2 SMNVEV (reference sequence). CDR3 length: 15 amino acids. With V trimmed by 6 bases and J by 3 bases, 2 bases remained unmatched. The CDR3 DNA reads TGTGCCAGCAGCCGGACTAGCGGGGGCTACAATGAGCAGTTCTTC. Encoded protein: CASSRTSGGYNEQFF.

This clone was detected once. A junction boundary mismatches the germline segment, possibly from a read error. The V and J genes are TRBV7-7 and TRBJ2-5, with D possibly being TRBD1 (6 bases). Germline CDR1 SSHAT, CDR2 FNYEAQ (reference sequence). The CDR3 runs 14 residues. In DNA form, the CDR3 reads TGTGCTAGCAGCTTAGCCCCGACAGGAGAGACCCAGTACTTC. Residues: CASSLAPTGETQYF.

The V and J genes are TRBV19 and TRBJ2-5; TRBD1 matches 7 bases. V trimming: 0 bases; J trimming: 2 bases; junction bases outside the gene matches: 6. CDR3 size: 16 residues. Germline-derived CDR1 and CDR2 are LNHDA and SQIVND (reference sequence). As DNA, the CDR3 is TGTGCCAGTAGTATAGACCCCCTGACAGGGCAAGAGACCCAGTACTTC. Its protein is CASSIDPLTGQETQYF.

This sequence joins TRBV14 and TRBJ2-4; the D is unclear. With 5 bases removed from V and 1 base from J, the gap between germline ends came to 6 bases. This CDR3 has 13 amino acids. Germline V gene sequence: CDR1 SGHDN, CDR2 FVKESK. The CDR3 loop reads CASSFGAKNIQYF. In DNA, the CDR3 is TGTGCCAGCAGCTTCGGGGCCAAAAACATTCAGTACTTC.

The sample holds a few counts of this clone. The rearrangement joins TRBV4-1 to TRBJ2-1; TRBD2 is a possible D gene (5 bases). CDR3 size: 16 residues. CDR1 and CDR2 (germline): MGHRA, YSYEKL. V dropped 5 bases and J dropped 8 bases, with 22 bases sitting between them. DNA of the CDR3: TGCGCCAGCAGCGGGGTCGGGTTCCTGGAGAGGGATGAGCAGTTCTTC. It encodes CASSGVGFLERDEQFF.

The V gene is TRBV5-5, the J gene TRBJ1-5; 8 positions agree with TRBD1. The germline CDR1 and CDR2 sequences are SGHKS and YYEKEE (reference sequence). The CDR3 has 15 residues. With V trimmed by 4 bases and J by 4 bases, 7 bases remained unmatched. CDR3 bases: TGTGCCAGCAGCCTGACAGGGGACTATAATCAGCCCCAGCATTTT. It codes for CASSLTGDYNQPQHF.

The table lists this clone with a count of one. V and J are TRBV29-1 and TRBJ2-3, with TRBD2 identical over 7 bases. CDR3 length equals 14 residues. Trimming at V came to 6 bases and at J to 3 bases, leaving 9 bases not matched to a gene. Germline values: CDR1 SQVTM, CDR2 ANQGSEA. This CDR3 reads CSVHPGLQTDTQYF. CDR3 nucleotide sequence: TGCAGCGTCCACCCGGGACTACAAACAGATACGCAGTATTTT.

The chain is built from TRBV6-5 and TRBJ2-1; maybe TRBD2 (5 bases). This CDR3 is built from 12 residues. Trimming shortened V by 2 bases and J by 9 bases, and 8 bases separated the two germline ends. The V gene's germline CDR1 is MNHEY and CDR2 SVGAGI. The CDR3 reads CASSYGSVEQFF. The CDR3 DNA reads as TGTGCCAGCAGTTACGGGAGCGTTGAGCAGTTCTTC.

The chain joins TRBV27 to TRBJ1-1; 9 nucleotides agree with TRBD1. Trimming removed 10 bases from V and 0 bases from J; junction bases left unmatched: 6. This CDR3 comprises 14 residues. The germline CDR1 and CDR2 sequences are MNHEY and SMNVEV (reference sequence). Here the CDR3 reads CAKPGQGMNTEAFF. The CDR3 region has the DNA TGTGCCAAACCGGGACAGGGCATGAACACTGAAGCTTTCTTT.

The CDR3 DNA follows: TGTGCCAGTAGTATCCGGACAGCCTACGAGCAGTACTTC. It specifies CASSIRTAYEQYF. V usage is TRBV19 and J usage is TRBJ2-7; the D gene is possibly TRBD1 (6 bases). Germline values: CDR1 LNHDA, CDR2 SQIVND (reference sequence). The CDR3 spans 13 residues. V was shortened by 3 bases and J by 2 bases, with 8 bases between the two germline ends.

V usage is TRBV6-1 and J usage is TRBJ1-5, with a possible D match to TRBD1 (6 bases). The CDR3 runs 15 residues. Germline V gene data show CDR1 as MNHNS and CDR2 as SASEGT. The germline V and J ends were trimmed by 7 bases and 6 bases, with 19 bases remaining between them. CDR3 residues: CASTRRGGSIQPQHF. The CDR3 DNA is TGTGCCAGCACCCGGAGGGGGGGATCCATTCAGCCCCAGCATTTT.

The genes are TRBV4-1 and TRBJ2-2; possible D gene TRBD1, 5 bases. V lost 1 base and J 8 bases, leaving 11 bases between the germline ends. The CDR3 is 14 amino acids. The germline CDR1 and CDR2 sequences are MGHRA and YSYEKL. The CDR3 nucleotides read TGCGCCAGCAGCCAAGTGGGGCGAAAGGGGGAGCTGTTTTTT. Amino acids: CASSQVGRKGELFF.

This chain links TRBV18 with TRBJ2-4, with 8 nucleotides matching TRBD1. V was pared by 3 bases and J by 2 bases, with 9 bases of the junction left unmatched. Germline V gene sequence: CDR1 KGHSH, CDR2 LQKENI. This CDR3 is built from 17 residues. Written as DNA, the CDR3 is TGTGCCAGCTCACCGGTAGGACAGGGCGGGACCAAAAACATTCAGTACTTC. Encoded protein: CASSPVGQGGTKNIQYF.

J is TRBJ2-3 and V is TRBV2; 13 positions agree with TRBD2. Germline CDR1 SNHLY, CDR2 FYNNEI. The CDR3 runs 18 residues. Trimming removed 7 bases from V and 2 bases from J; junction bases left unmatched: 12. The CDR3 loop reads CASKLGTSGVFFTDTQYF. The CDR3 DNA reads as TGTGCCAGCAAACTGGGGACTAGCGGGGTTTTCTTCACAGATACGCAGTATTTT.